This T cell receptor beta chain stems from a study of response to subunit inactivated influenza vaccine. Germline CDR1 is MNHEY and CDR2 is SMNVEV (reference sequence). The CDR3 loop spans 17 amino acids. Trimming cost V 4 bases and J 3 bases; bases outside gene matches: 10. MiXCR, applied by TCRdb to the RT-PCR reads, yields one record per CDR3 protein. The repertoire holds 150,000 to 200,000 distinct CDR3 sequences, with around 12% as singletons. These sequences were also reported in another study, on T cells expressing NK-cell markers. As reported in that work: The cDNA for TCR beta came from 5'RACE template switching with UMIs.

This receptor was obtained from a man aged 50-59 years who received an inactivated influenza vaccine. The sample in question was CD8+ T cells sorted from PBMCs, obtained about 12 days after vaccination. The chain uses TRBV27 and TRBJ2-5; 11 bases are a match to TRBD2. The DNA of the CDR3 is TGTGCCAGCAGTTCCATAGCGGGGGGGCCTATAGAAGAGACCCAGTACTTC. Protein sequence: CASSSIAGGPIEETQYF.